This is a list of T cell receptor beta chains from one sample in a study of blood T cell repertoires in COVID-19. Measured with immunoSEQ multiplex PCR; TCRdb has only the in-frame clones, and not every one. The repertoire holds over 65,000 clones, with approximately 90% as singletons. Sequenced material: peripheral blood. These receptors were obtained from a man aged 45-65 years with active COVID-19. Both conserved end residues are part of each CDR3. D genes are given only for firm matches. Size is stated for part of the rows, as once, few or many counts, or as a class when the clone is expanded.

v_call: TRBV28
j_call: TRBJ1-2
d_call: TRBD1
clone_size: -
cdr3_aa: CASTEGRTGDLLFIYGYTF
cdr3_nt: TGTGCCAGCACCGAGGGGAGAACAGGGGACCTCCTATTCATTTATGGCTACACCTTC

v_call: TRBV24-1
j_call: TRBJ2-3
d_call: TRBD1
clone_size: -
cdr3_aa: CATSERDRGLTDTQYF
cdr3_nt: TGTGCCACCAGTGAGCGGGACAGGGGGTTGACAGATACGCAGTATTTT

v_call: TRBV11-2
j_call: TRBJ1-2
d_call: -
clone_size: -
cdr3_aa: CASSPSSGGYTF
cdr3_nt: TGTGCCAGCAGCCCCTCGAGCGGTGGCTACACCTTC

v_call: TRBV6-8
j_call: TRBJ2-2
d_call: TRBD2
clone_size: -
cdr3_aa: CASSKGTSGGNTGELFF
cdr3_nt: TGTGCCAGCAGTAAAGGGACTAGCGGAGGAAACACCGGGGAGCTGTTTTTT

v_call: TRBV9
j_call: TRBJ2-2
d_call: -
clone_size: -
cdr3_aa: CASSVVQNTGELFF
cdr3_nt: TGTGCCAGCAGCGTAGTACAGAACACCGGGGAGCTGTTTTTT

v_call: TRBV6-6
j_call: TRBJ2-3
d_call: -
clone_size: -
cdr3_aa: CASRGAGEGGQYF
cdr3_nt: TGTGCCAGCAGGGGCGCGGGGGAAGGGGGGCAGTATTTT

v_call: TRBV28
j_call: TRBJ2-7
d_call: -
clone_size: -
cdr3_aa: CASSLLVSEQYF
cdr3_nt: TGTGCCAGCAGTTTATTGGTCAGCGAGCAGTACTTC

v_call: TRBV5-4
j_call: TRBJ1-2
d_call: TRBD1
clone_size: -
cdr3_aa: CASSNRGGYTF
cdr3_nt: TGTGCCAGCAGCAACAGGGGTGGCTACACCTTC

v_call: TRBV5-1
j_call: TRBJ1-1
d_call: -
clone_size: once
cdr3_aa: CASSLDGWQGTVLNTEAFF
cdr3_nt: TGCGCCAGCAGCTTGGATGGTTGGCAGGGGACGGTCCTGAACACTGAAGCTTTCTTT

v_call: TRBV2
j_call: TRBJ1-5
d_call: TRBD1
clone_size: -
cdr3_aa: CASRGQGAANQPQHF
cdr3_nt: TGTGCCAGCAGAGGACAGGGGGCGGCCAATCAGCCCCAGCATTTT